These 13 T cell receptor beta chains were sequenced from one sample in a study of blood T cell repertoires in COVID-19. The table came from immunoSEQ multiplex PCR; TCRdb's copy has only in-frame clones and leaves some out. The profile shows around 300,000 clones, 85% to 90% of them singletons. Sequenced: peripheral blood. These TCRs come from a woman aged 45-65 years with COVID-19, enrolled during active disease.

The chain recombines TRBV12-3 or TRBV12-4 with TRBJ2-7; a possible D gene is TRBD2 (5 bases). The V gene lost 4 bases and the J gene lost 10 bases, with 11 bases spanning the gap. CDR3 length equals 11 residues. The CDR3 nucleotides are TGTGCCAGCAGTTCCGGACTGGGACAGTACTTC. Translated: CASSSGLGQYF.

V and J are TRBV5-1 and TRBJ1-5; a weak D match, TRBD1 (6 bases). The CDR3 has 14 residues. Germline V lookup: CDR1 SGHRS, CDR2 YFSETQ. Trimming stripped 4 bases from V and 4 bases from J, with 12 bases between. The CDR3 region has the DNA TGCGCCAGCAGCACCACAGGGACGAATCAGCCCCAGCATTTT. Amino acids: CASSTTGTNQPQHF.

This clone showed up just once. The V gene is TRBV4-2, the J gene TRBJ1-1, with TRBD1 matching 10 bases. Germline lookup yields CDR1 LGHNA and CDR2 YNFKEQ. Losses at the gene ends were 0 bases for V and 4 bases for J; bases not matched to a gene: 8. The CDR3 is made up of 17 amino acids. CDR3: CASSQDRDRGLGTEAFF. CDR3 coding DNA: TGTGCCAGCAGCCAAGATCGGGACAGGGGTCTGGGCACTGAAGCTTTCTTT.

The chain carries TRBV6-5 and TRBJ1-2, with 8 nucleotides matching TRBD1. Trimming removed 8 bases from V and 1 base from J; junction bases left unmatched: 9. This CDR3 is built from 15 residues. Germline CDR1 is MNHEY and CDR2 is SVGAGI. In DNA form, the CDR3 reads TGTGCCAGCCGGGGGTCAGGGGGCAGTAACTATGGCTACACCTTC. This codes for CASRGSGGSNYGYTF.

The chain has TRBV18 and TRBJ2-1, with 8 bases identical to TRBD2. The V and J ends lost 2 bases and 3 bases, in that order; junction bases with no gene match: 9. This CDR3 contains 17 residues. Germline V gene sequence: CDR1 KGHSH, CDR2 LQKENI. CDR3 bases: TGTGCCAGCTCACCAGTGGAGCTAGCGGGCCACTACAATGAGCAGTTCTTC. Encoded protein: CASSPVELAGHYNEQFF.

This sequence joins TRBV10-2 and TRBJ2-3; 12 nucleotides agree with TRBD2. Germline CDR1 is WSHSY and CDR2 is SAAADI. J was trimmed by 3 bases and V by 6 bases; bases with no gene match: 4. This CDR3 is 15 amino acids long. CDR3 nucleotides: TGCGCCAGCAGGGCCGGGACTAGCGGGACAGATACGCAGTATTTT. Translation: CASRAGTSGTDTQYF.

This clone was counted a single time. J is TRBJ2-5 and V is TRBV29-1; a possible D gene is TRBD2 (6 bases). CDR1 SQVTM and CDR2 ANQGSEA come from the germline V gene. CDR3 length equals 15 residues. The germline V and J ends were trimmed by 3 bases and 5 bases, with 19 bases remaining between them. CDR3 nucleotide sequence: TGCAGCGTTGATGGCGGGGCGACGACCTACGAGACCCAGTACTTC. This codes for CSVDGGATTYETQYF.

The V and J genes are TRBV2 and TRBJ1-1; the D gene is possibly TRBD1 (6 bases). The V and J ends lost 6 bases and 0 bases respectively, with 11 bases between them. The CDR3 is made up of 14 amino acids. Per the germline V gene, CDR1 is SNHLY and CDR2 is FYNNEI. CDR3 DNA: TGTGCCAGCAGATTTCAGGGGATGAACACTGAAGCTTTCTTT. This sequence encodes CASRFQGMNTEAFF.

This chain connects TRBV19 to TRBJ2-6; D perhaps matches TRBD1 (5 bases). The CDR3 consists of 15 residues. Trimming pared 3 bases from V and 3 bases from J, leaving 9 bases between. CDR1 is LNHDA and CDR2 is SQIVND in the germline V gene (reference sequence). CDR3 in amino acids: CASSMSGNGANVLTF. Written as DNA, the CDR3 is TGTGCCAGTAGTATGTCAGGGAATGGGGCCAACGTCCTGACTTTC.

This chain uses TRBV19 with TRBJ2-1, with D maybe TRBD1 (5 bases). The V end lost 6 bases, the J end lost 9 bases, and 15 bases lay between the germline ends. The CDR3 is 13 amino acids. CDR1 and CDR2 (germline): LNHDA, SQIVND (reference sequence). The CDR3 region is CASSLQGVGEQFF. In DNA form, the CDR3 reads TGTGCCAGTAGCCTGCAAGGGGTAGGTGAGCAGTTCTTC.

V and J are TRBV7-9 and TRBJ1-2; perhaps TRBD1 as D (6 bases). There are 15 residues in the CDR3. V dropped 5 bases and J dropped 8 bases, with 21 bases sitting between them. Germline V gene data show CDR1 as SEHNR and CDR2 as FQNEAQ (reference sequence). CDR3 sequence (DNA): TGTGCCAGCAGCGGGGGCCCAGGGATCCGTGACGGCTACACCTTC. This gives the protein CASSGGPGIRDGYTF.

The rearrangement uses TRBV24-1 and TRBJ2-5, with TRBD1 matching over 8 bases. The CDR3 length is 13 residues. J lost 3 bases, V lost 4 bases, and 0 bases had no gene match. Germline V gene lookup returns CDR1 KGHDR and CDR2 SFDVKD. The DNA of the CDR3 is TGTGCCACCAGTGAGGGACAGGAAGAGACCCAGTACTTC. It translates to CATSEGQEETQYF.

CDR3 bases: TGCGCCAGCAGGTTAGACCAGGGGGCTAGCACTGAAGCTTTCTTT. Protein: CASRLDQGASTEAFF. This rearrangement joins TRBV5-1 to TRBJ1-1, with TRBD1 identical over 8 bases. Germline lookup yields CDR1 SGHRS and CDR2 YFSETQ. The CDR3 contains 15 residues. J was trimmed by 4 bases and V by 5 bases; bases with no gene match: 10.